This T cell receptor (beta chain) was identified in a study of T cells after yellow fever vaccination (dated by TCRdb to about 2019). For the study in its entirety: Libraries from fractions with low cell numbers were prepared with the SMART-Seq v4 Ultra Low Input RNA kit. Bulk TCR alpha and beta repertoires were sequenced longitudinally to track T-cell clones before and after primary and booster YFV17D yellow fever vaccination. Two healthy male donors, one aged 18 to 30 and one aged 30 to 40 years, were included in the cohort. Blood was collected at multiple timepoints before and after primary and secondary immunization, and bulk PBMC replicates and cell subsets were isolated.

CDR1 and CDR2 are drawn from the germline V gene (reference sequence): SGHNT, YYREEE. From the cysteine up to the phenylalanine, the CDR3 has a length of 15 residues. CDR3 DNA only is kept here, 45 bases in frame from base 1. V is trimmed back by 3 bases and J by 10 bases, and the junction contains 11 bases that no gene match accounts for. Sequencing used an Illumina NovaSeq 6000. TCR cDNA was synthesized by 5'RACE template switching, through which a universal primer site and unique molecular identifiers were introduced. Priming of cDNA synthesis was performed from both the TCR alpha and TCR beta constant segments. Library amplification involved two PCR steps, and the second step added sample barcodes and sequencing adapters. Libraries were sequenced on Illumina HiSeq 2500 (2x100 bp) or NovaSeq (2x150 bp). In the paper's pipeline: MIGEC was used to demultiplex reads and collapse the reads into UMI consensus sequences, and MiXCR was used for V(D)J alignment. Vaccine-responding clonotypes were identified with edgeR using replicate PBMC samples, with FDR below 0.01 and a log2 fold change above 5 up to day 15 being required. CD4 or CD8 identity was assigned to each bulk clonotype according to whether the clonotype was present at higher abundance in the sequenced CD4 repertoire or the sequenced CD8 repertoire. TCRdb passed the public sequencing reads through fastp at Q25 and MiXCR, retaining productive beta sequences. Each record represents a unique CDR3 protein, reported with the most common genes and DNA among its rows. The V and J calls and clone size come from TCRdb's table, not from the authors' own analysis. Across this sample there are around 250,000 distinct CDR3 sequences, with 5.2% seen only once. The ten largest clones take up under 3.5% of the sample.

The sample's treatment or condition label is to be understood as: live attenuated yellow fever vaccine strain. PBMCs were isolated from peripheral blood using a standard Ficoll-Paque protocol. CD4 and CD8 T-cell fractions were isolated with Dynabeads CD4 and CD8 positive selection kits. TriZol was used to extract RNA from bulk PBMCs, from CD4 and CD8 fractions, and from dextramer-positive and dextramer-negative fractions. Points the paper makes about the study in general: Computational filtering was required because FACS-sorted repertoires could contain abundant contaminating clonotypes from the bulk population. A small fraction of clonotypes showed up in both the CD4 and CD8 compartments, probably as a result of convergent recombination. After the booster, most of the clones that had expanded following primary vaccination were detected again (roughly 97% of CD4 and 88% of CD8), which suggests that memory was broadly maintained. The secondary T-cell response was weaker than the primary response but faster, peaking on day 5 instead of day 15. The study included only two donors, which limits how far the findings can be generalized.

This clonotype was counted many times. The specificity of this receptor is unknown. The input lacks base qualities; no much larger clone sits a single base away. The TCR comes from a man aged 18-30 years who received the YFV17D yellow fever vaccine. The rearranged chain carries TRBV5-4 and TRBJ2-3, with 10 central nucleotides matching TRBD1. Sequencing was performed on CD4+ T cells sorted from PBMCs, taken on the day of the yellow fever booster vaccination. The DNA is as follows: TGTGCCAGCAGCTCGGGACAGGGGTTTGCTAAGGCGCAGTATTTT. It specifies CASSSGQGFAKAQYF.